These 27 T cell receptor beta chains share one sample of origin, sequenced in a study of identifying expanded T cells in peripheral blood. Some clones are missing from TCRdb's copy, which holds only in-frame ones; the method was immunoSEQ multiplex PCR. The data hold 75,000 to 90,000 clones, with approximately 85% observed a single time. Input material: blood. The receptors shown here come from a person aged 18 to 70 in good health.

V and J are TRBV6-1 and TRBJ2-4; tentative D call: TRBD2 (5 bases). The CDR3 extends over 16 amino acids. Germline V gene data show CDR1 as MNHNS and CDR2 as SASEGT. Trimming left V 3 bases short and J 3 bases short, with 15 bases between. The chain's CDR3 is CASSEFGVEGKNIQYF. CDR3 nucleotides: TGTGCCAGCAGTGAGTTTGGGGTTGAGGGCAAAAACATTCAGTACTTC.

This clone was recorded once. The rearrangement links TRBV27 to TRBJ2-1; TRBD2 agrees at 13 bases. The CDR3 is 17 amino acids. In germline, CDR1 is MNHEY, CDR2 SMNVEV (reference sequence). After removal of 1 base from V and 8 bases from J, the junction contained 8 bases not matched to a gene. The CDR3 DNA reads TGTGCCAGCAGTTTATATTGGGGGACTAGCGGGATATATGAGCAGTTCTTC. Its protein is CASSLYWGTSGIYEQFF.

This chain connects TRBV6-6 to TRBJ2-7, with D possibly matching TRBD2 (5 bases). Trimming removed 9 bases from V and 2 bases from J, with 17 bases in between. Per the germline V gene, CDR1 is MNHNY and CDR2 is SVGAGI (reference sequence). The CDR3 is 14 amino acids. CDR3 sequence reads: CASSGVGSTYEQYF. The CDR3 DNA sequence: TGTGCCAGTTCCGGGGTAGGGTCGACCTACGAGCAGTACTTC.

This chain joins TRBV7-9 and TRBJ1-2; maybe TRBD1 (6 bases). From germline, CDR1 is SEHNR and CDR2 FQNEAQ (reference sequence). V was shortened by 6 bases and J by 5 bases, with 19 bases between the two germline ends. This CDR3 contains 15 residues. CDR3 in amino acids: CASRGHGQPDYGYTF. In DNA, the CDR3 is TGTGCCAGCAGGGGGCATGGACAGCCAGATTATGGCTACACCTTC.

The chain's CDR3 is CASRSPVGGIEAFF. CDR3 in DNA: TGTGCCAGCAGAAGTCCAGTCGGGGGAATTGAAGCTTTCTTT. The V gene is TRBV7-2, the J gene TRBJ1-1; possible D gene TRBD1, 5 bases. Germline CDR1 and CDR2: SGHTA and FQGNSA. V shed 6 bases and J shed 7 bases, with 18 bases lying between them. The CDR3 contains 14 residues.

The rearrangement uses TRBV7-2 and TRBJ2-1; 9 nucleotides line up with TRBD2. The germline gives CDR1 SGHTA, CDR2 FQGNSA. V dropped 3 bases and J dropped 10; count of bases not matched to a gene: 13. The CDR3 has 16 residues. The CDR3 DNA is TGTGCCAGCAGCTTGGACTCGGCGGGAGGGGTAAGGGAGCAGTTCTTC. Its translation is CASSLDSAGGVREQFF.

The chain couples TRBV5-8 to TRBJ2-1; D may be TRBD2 (6 bases). V lost 4 bases and J lost 9, with 23 bases in between. CDR1 and CDR2 (germline): SGHTS, YDEGEE. The CDR3 contains 16 residues. CDR3 DNA: TGTGCCAGCAGCGGGAGGACCATCGCTTACCTCGGTGAGCAGTTCTTC. It is translated as CASSGRTIAYLGEQFF.

The chain employs TRBV30 and TRBJ1-1; D might be TRBD1 (6 bases). Germline loops: CDR1 GTSNPN, CDR2 SVGIG (reference sequence). The V end was cut by 2 bases, the J end by 5 bases, with 18 bases between. The CDR3 covers 15 residues. The CDR3 region is CAWSPTPGQMTEAFF. The CDR3, as DNA: TGTGCCTGGAGTCCGACCCCGGGACAAATGACTGAAGCTTTCTTT.

This chain connects TRBV5-1 to TRBJ2-5; unclear D gene. Germline loops: CDR1 SGHRS, CDR2 YFSETQ. CDR3 length: 17 residues. Trimming stripped 0 bases from V and 2 bases from J, with 17 bases between. For the CDR3, the DNA is TGCGCCAGCAGCTTGGCTCTGTCTGGTTTTCGGCAAGAGACCCAGTACTTC. Its translation: CASSLALSGFRQETQYF.

The rearrangement joins TRBV19 to TRBJ2-7; 11 bases are a match to TRBD2. Germline assignment: CDR1 LNHDA and CDR2 SQIVND (reference sequence). CDR3 length: 14 amino acids. V shed 3 bases, J shed 6 bases, and the junction held 4 bases outside the gene matches. CDR3 coding DNA: TGTGCCAGTAGTATCTCCGGGACTAGCGGCGAGCAGTACTTC. This translates into CASSISGTSGEQYF.

The V call is TRBV28, the J call TRBJ1-1; 7 positions agree with TRBD1. Losses at the gene ends were 3 bases for V and 7 bases for J; bases not matched to a gene: 14. This CDR3 spans 16 amino acids. The germline CDR1 and CDR2 sequences are MDHEN and SYDVKM. CDR3 region: CASSFRMIRDSIEAFF. The CDR3, as DNA: TGTGCCAGCAGTTTTAGGATGATCCGGGACAGCATTGAAGCTTTCTTT.

This chain links TRBV7-2 with TRBJ2-7; D unclear. Trimming shortened V by 5 bases and J by 2 bases, and 13 bases separated the two germline ends. The germline V gene has CDR1 SGHTA and CDR2 FQGNSA. The CDR3 runs to 14 residues. CDR3 loop: CASSRQFGAYEQYF. As DNA, the CDR3 is TGTGCCAGCAGCCGCCAGTTTGGGGCCTACGAGCAGTACTTC. Supplemented by reference TRBV7-2 and TRBJ2-7, the full variable domain reads GAGVSQSPSNKVTEKGKDVELRCDPISGHTALYWYRQSLGQGLEFLIYFQGNSAPDKSGLPSDRFSAERTGGSVSTLTIQRTQQEDSAVYLCASSRQFGAYEQYFGPGTRLTVT.

This clone was seen just once. The chain uses TRBV11-3 and TRBJ2-3, with a possible D match to TRBD2 (7 bases). The germline V gene has CDR1 SGHNT and CDR2 YENEEA. The CDR3 runs to 14 residues. V was trimmed by 5 bases and J by 6 bases, leaving 15 bases between them. CDR3 nucleotides: TGTGCCAGCAGCCCCCGGGGGGCTTGGGATACGCAGTATTTT. Protein: CASSPRGAWDTQYF.

This clone was picked up one time. This chain joins TRBV18 and TRBJ1-5, with a weak D call TRBD1 (5 bases). Germline CDR1 is KGHSH and CDR2 is LQKENI. The CDR3 runs to 15 residues. Between the trimmed V and J ends, which lost 4 bases and 0 bases, there was a span of 10 bases. CDR3 sequence (DNA): TGTGCCAGCTCACTTTACAGGAGTAGCAATCAGCCCCAGCATTTT. Amino acids: CASSLYRSSNQPQHF.

The V gene is TRBV30, the J gene TRBJ2-2, with D uncertain. This CDR3 has 11 residues. Germline V gives CDR1 GTSNPN, CDR2 SVGIG (reference sequence). V gave up 6 bases and J gave up 5 bases, with 7 bases separating them. DNA for the CDR3: TGTGCCTGTTCTTGGACCGGGGAGCTGTTTTTT. As protein: CACSWTGELFF.

The chain joins TRBV5-6 to TRBJ2-7, with D perhaps TRBD1 (6 bases). The CDR3 runs 15 residues. Trimming cost V 0 bases and J 2 bases, with 12 bases left between them. The V gene's germline CDR1 is SGHDT and CDR2 YYEEEE. CDR3 sequence: CASSLVWGPPYEQYF. As DNA, the CDR3 is TGTGCCAGCAGCTTGGTTTGGGGGCCGCCCTACGAGCAGTACTTC.

The V and J genes are TRBV29-1 and TRBJ2-3; D unresolved. This CDR3 is 15 amino acids long. V lost 1 base, J lost 1 base, and 12 bases lay in between. Germline CDR1 reads SQVTM; CDR2 reads ANQGSEA. This chain's CDR3 is CSVEARRRGTDTQYF. The CDR3 region has the DNA TGCAGCGTTGAAGCTCGCCGGAGAGGCACAGATACGCAGTATTTT.

This chain connects TRBV28 to TRBJ1-2; D may be TRBD1 (5 bases). Trimming stripped 4 bases from V and 8 bases from J, with 14 bases between. The CDR3 covers 13 residues. CDR1 MDHEN and CDR2 SYDVKM come from the germline V gene. The CDR3 region is CASSSPLAGGYTF. In nucleotides, the CDR3 is TGTGCCAGCAGTTCGCCACTCGCAGGGGGCTACACCTTC.

The gene calls are TRBV2 and TRBJ2-2, with 10 bases matching TRBD2. V was pared by 6 bases and J by 8 bases, with 9 bases of the junction left unmatched. CDR3 size: 15 residues. Germline V gives CDR1 SNHLY, CDR2 FYNNEI. The CDR3 bases are TGTGCCAGCAGCCCTAGCGGGAGCGATACTGGGGAGCTGTTTTTT. Translation: CASSPSGSDTGELFF.

The genes are TRBV19 and TRBJ1-1, with D perhaps matching TRBD1 (6 bases). V was clipped by 0 bases and J by 0 bases, with 8 bases between them. CDR1 and CDR2 (germline): LNHDA, SQIVND (reference sequence). CDR3 length equals 15 residues. Here the CDR3 reads CASSIDAGVNTEAFF. As DNA, the CDR3 is TGTGCCAGTAGTATAGATGCAGGGGTGAACACTGAAGCTTTCTTT.

V and J are TRBV25-1 and TRBJ2-3; 7 bases map to TRBD2. V lost 4 bases and J lost 2; bases outside the gene matches: 6. Germline V lookup: CDR1 MGHDK, CDR2 SYGVNS. The CDR3 totals 15 residues. CDR3 sequence: CASSGLGGNTDTQYF. The CDR3 DNA is TGTGCCAGCAGTGGCCTCGGGGGGAACACAGATACGCAGTATTTT. Supplemented by reference TRBV25-1 and TRBJ2-3, the full variable domain reads EADIYQTPRYLVIGTGKKITLECSQTMGHDKMYWYQQDPGMELHLIHYSYGVNSTEKGDLSSESTVSRIRTEHFPLTLESARPSHTSQYLCASSGLGGNTDTQYFGPGTRLTVL.

The chain combines TRBV5-1 with TRBJ2-4, with TRBD2 matching 9 bases. Germline loops: CDR1 SGHRS, CDR2 YFSETQ. The trim removed 4 bases at V and 1 base at J, leaving 6 bases unmatched. This CDR3 spans 16 amino acids. The CDR3 coding sequence is TGCGCCAGCAGCCCCGGACTAGCGACTGCCAAAAACATTCAGTACTTC. Translated, it gives CASSPGLATAKNIQYF.

Turning to this clone: Other DNA sequences in this sample translate to the same CDR3. This chain joins TRBV5-1 and TRBJ1-2; D is ambiguous. The CDR3 contains 14 residues. Trimming stripped 0 bases from V and 1 base from J, with 7 bases between. The V gene's germline CDR1 is SGHRS and CDR2 YFSETQ. CDR3 nucleotides: TGCGCCAGCAGCTTGGAGGGCCTTAACTATGGCTACACCTTC. This sequence encodes CASSLEGLNYGYTF. Filled out from reference TRBV5-1 and TRBJ1-2, the complete variable domain reads KAGVTQTPRYLIKTRGQQVTLSCSPISGHRSVSWYQQTPGQGLQFLFEYFSETQRNKGNFPGRFSGRQFSNSRSEMNVSTLELGDSALYLCASSLEGLNYGYTFGSGTRLTVV.

The chain couples TRBV5-4 to TRBJ1-1, with a tentative D call TRBD1 (6 bases). CDR3 size: 13 residues. CDR1 is SGHNT, CDR2 YYREEE, per germline (reference sequence). Trimming stripped 0 bases from V and 5 bases from J, with 8 bases between. The CDR3 is CASSLDRETEAFF. As DNA, the CDR3 is TGTGCCAGCAGCTTGGACAGGGAAACTGAAGCTTTCTTT. The full variable domain, with the rest looked up from reference TRBV5-4 and TRBJ1-1, is ETGVTQSPTHLIKTRGQQVTLRCSSQSGHNTVSWYQQALGQGPQFIFQYYREEENGRGNFPPRFSGLQFPNYSSELNVNALELDDSALYLCASSLDRETEAFFGQGTRLTVV.

CDR3 coding DNA: TGTGCCAGCAGTTTAGGAGCGGGCCCGGTGGAAGATACGCAGTATTTT. It codes for CASSLGAGPVEDTQYF. The chain uses TRBV28 and TRBJ2-3; tentative D call: TRBD2 (6 bases). V lost 2 bases and J lost 5, with 17 bases in between. The CDR3 has 16 residues. The V gene's germline CDR1 is MDHEN and CDR2 SYDVKM.

The rearrangement links TRBV10-3 to TRBJ2-7; TRBD1 agrees at 7 bases. The CDR3 has 12 amino acids. CDR1 is ENHRY and CDR2 is SYGVKD in the germline V gene. V shed 0 bases and J 12 bases; nucleotides not matched to a gene: 5. This CDR3 is CAISESSTGRYF. The CDR3 nucleotides are TGTGCCATCAGTGAGTCGTCGACAGGGCGGTACTTC.

The chain has TRBV13 and TRBJ2-5; the match to TRBD2 covers 14 bases. The CDR3 loop spans 15 amino acids. Per germline, CDR1 PRHDT and CDR2 FYEKMQ (reference sequence). The J segment lost 4 bases and the V segment lost 5 bases, leaving 3 bases of the junction unmatched. Written as DNA, the CDR3 is TGTGCCAGCAGCCCCGGGACTAGCGGGAGAGAGACCCAGTACTTC. Amino acid sequence: CASSPGTSGRETQYF.